A single sample is the source of the 20 T cell receptor beta chains below, sequenced in a study of blood T cell repertoires in COVID-19. Assay: immunoSEQ multiplex PCR; the TCRdb copy retains only in-frame clones and omits some. In the table there are about 98,000 clones, around 87% of which are singletons. Sequenced material: peripheral blood. The receptors were sampled from a man between 50 and 59 years old with active or convalescent COVID-19.

This sequence joins TRBV7-2 and TRBJ1-2; 9 bases fit TRBD1. The CDR3 has 14 residues. V was pared by 8 bases and J by 4 bases, with 8 bases of the junction left unmatched. Germline values: CDR1 SGHTA, CDR2 FQGNSA. Here the CDR3 DNA reads TGTGCCAGCGGACAGGGGATGGGGGTCTATGGCTACACCTTC. This sequence encodes CASGQGMGVYGYTF.

This rearrangement joins TRBV10-2 to TRBJ2-1; 7 bases line up with TRBD1. CDR3 length: 13 residues. In germline, CDR1 is WSHSY, CDR2 SAAADI. After removal of 5 bases from V and 4 bases from J, the junction contained 2 bases not matched to a gene. CDR3 sequence: CASSSDRYNEQFF. The CDR3, as DNA: TGCGCCAGCAGTTCGGACAGGTACAATGAGCAGTTCTTC.

This clone was detected once. Here the CDR3 reads CASKEGPEAFF. Written as DNA, the CDR3 is TGCGCCAGCAAGGAGGGGCCTGAAGCTTTCTTT. This rearrangement joins TRBV5-1 to TRBJ1-1, with D possibly TRBD1 on 5 matching bases. V was clipped by 6 bases and J by 6 bases, with 9 bases between them. This CDR3 has 11 residues. CDR1 and CDR2 from the germline V gene are SGHRS and YFSETQ. Variable domain in full (rest from reference TRBV5-1 and TRBJ1-1): KAGVTQTPRYLIKTRGQQVTLSCSPISGHRSVSWYQQTPGQGLQFLFEYFSETQRNKGNFPGRFSGRQFSNSRSEMNVSTLELGDSALYLCASKEGPEAFFGQGTRLTVV.

This chain joins TRBV3-1 (or the pseudogene TRBV3-2) and TRBJ2-3; 7 bases line up with TRBD2. This CDR3 contains 17 residues. V gave up 5 bases and J gave up 2 bases; unmatched junction bases: 13. In germline, CDR1 is LGHDT, CDR2 YNNKEL (reference sequence). The CDR3: CASSARGSLKLTDTQYF. Here the CDR3 DNA reads TGTGCCAGCAGCGCGCGGGGGTCCCTCAAACTCACAGATACGCAGTATTTT.

The chain links TRBV6-5 to TRBJ2-7, with 9 bases identical to TRBD1. The CDR3 is 14 amino acids. In germline, CDR1 is MNHEY, CDR2 SVGAGI. V trimming: 4 bases; J trimming: 6 bases; junction bases outside the gene matches: 7. CDR3 sequence reads: CASSSGTGKVEQYF. The CDR3 DNA is TGTGCCAGCAGTTCCGGGACAGGGAAGGTCGAGCAGTACTTC.

The chain carries TRBV19 and TRBJ1-2; TRBD1 agrees at 7 bases. Per germline, CDR1 LNHDA and CDR2 SQIVND (reference sequence). CDR3 size: 15 residues. Losses at the gene ends were 5 bases for V and 5 bases for J; bases not matched to a gene: 11. Here the CDR3 DNA reads TGTGCCAGTAGTCCGCCCGGGACAGCCATTTATGGCTACACCTTC. Translated, it gives CASSPPGTAIYGYTF.

The genes are TRBV5-6 and TRBJ2-7; D may be TRBD1 (6 bases). The CDR3 contains 15 residues. Trimming cost V 4 bases and J 0 bases, with 14 bases left between them. CDR1 is SGHDT and CDR2 is YYEEEE in the germline V gene. The CDR3 is CASSIRQVGSYEQYF. The CDR3 coding sequence is TGTGCCAGCAGCATCCGACAGGTTGGCTCCTACGAGCAGTACTTC. Variable domain in full (rest from reference TRBV5-6 and TRBJ2-7): DAGVTQSPTHLIKTRGQQVTLRCSPKSGHDTVSWYQQALGQGPQFIFQYYEEEERQRGNFPDRFSGHQFPNYSSELNVNALLLGDSALYLCASSIRQVGSYEQYFGPGTRLTVT.

The chain employs TRBV12-5 and TRBJ2-1; TRBD1 aligns across 7 bases. The ends lost 7 bases at V and 6 bases at J; junction bases unmatched: 3. The length of the CDR3 is 12 residues. Looked up from germline, CDR1 is LGHNT and CDR2 is FRNRAP. The CDR3 region is CASAYRGNEQFF. CDR3 nucleotide sequence: TGTGCTAGTGCCTACAGGGGCAATGAGCAGTTCTTC.

This clone was counted between two and nine times. The chain joins TRBV30 to TRBJ2-5, with TRBD2 as a possible D gene (6 bases). The germline CDR1 and CDR2 sequences are GTSNPN and SVGIG (reference sequence). V was pared by 2 bases and J by 1 base, with 8 bases between. CDR3 length equals 13 residues. The CDR3 protein is CAWSRGLQETQYF. As DNA, the CDR3 is TGTGCCTGGAGTAGGGGACTCCAAGAGACCCAGTACTTC.

The CDR3 is CASSPSNTGELFF. CDR3 coding DNA: TGTGCCAGCAGCCCGAGTAACACCGGGGAGCTGTTTTTT. V usage is TRBV9 and J usage is TRBJ2-2; no firm D call. The CDR3 runs 13 residues. V was cut by 4 bases and J by 2 bases, with 6 bases left in between. Per the germline V gene, CDR1 is SGDLS and CDR2 is YYNGEE.

The V call is TRBV6-5, the J call TRBJ1-2; D is possibly TRBD1 (6 bases). This CDR3 is built from 14 residues. Trimming stripped 8 bases from V and 4 bases from J, with 17 bases between. In germline, CDR1 is MNHEY, CDR2 SVGAGI. In DNA, the CDR3 is TGTGCCAGCGCAACGCGGACAGCCTCCTATGGCTACACCTTC. It translates to CASATRTASYGYTF.

The chain recombines TRBV2 with TRBJ2-5, with 9 bases matching TRBD2. Looked up from germline, CDR1 is SNHLY and CDR2 is FYNNEI. The CDR3 is made up of 15 amino acids. J gave up 2 bases and V 4 bases, and 5 bases lay outside the gene matches. CDR3 region: CASSAILAGQETQYF. DNA for the CDR3: TGTGCCAGCAGTGCTATTCTAGCGGGACAAGAGACCCAGTACTTC.

The J gene is TRBJ1-2, the V gene TRBV19; no clear D. V was clipped by 7 bases and J by 6 bases, with 15 bases between them. In germline, CDR1 is LNHDA, CDR2 SQIVND (reference sequence). The CDR3 covers 13 residues. This CDR3 reads CASNPGQEDGYTF. Here the CDR3 DNA reads TGTGCCAGTAACCCCGGTCAGGAGGATGGCTACACCTTC.

This rearrangement joins TRBV3-1 (or the pseudogene TRBV3-2) to TRBJ1-1; TRBD1 might be the D (6 bases). This CDR3 is built from 11 residues. Germline V lookup: CDR1 LGHDT, CDR2 YNNKEL (reference sequence). V lost 7 bases and J 4 bases, leaving 7 bases between the germline ends. The CDR3 here is CASKDSTEAFF. CDR3 DNA sequence: TGTGCCAGCAAGGACAGCACTGAAGCTTTCTTT.

The chain joins TRBV7-8 to TRBJ1-2, with D unresolved. The germline V gene encodes CDR1 SGHVS and CDR2 FQNEAQ. This CDR3 is 13 amino acids long. V lost 2 bases and J lost 4, with 8 bases in between. The CDR3 here is CASSLTTGYGYTF. The CDR3 DNA reads TGTGCCAGCAGCTTAACCACCGGCTATGGCTACACCTTC. Variable domain in full (rest from reference TRBV7-8 and TRBJ1-2): GAGVSQSPRYKVAKRGQDVALRCDPISGHVSLFWYQQALGQGPEFLTYFQNEAQLDKSGLPSDRFFAERPEGSVSTLKIQRTQQEDSAVYLCASSLTTGYGYTFGSGTRLTVV.

This clone occurred once. V usage is TRBV19 and J usage is TRBJ2-5; 7 bases map to TRBD1. CDR1 is LNHDA, CDR2 SQIVND, per germline (reference sequence). V shed 3 bases, J shed 4 bases, and the junction held 11 bases outside the gene matches. There are 16 residues in the CDR3. The DNA of the CDR3 is TGTGCCAGTAGTATGTGGACAGGACGTTCGGGAGAGACCCAGTACTTC. Translating it yields CASSMWTGRSGETQYF.

The V gene is TRBV5-6, the J gene TRBJ1-2; perhaps TRBD1 as D (5 bases). Germline-derived CDR1 and CDR2 are SGHDT and YYEEEE. Trimming shortened V by 4 bases and J by 6 bases, and 16 bases separated the two germline ends. This CDR3 has 14 amino acids. The CDR3 DNA reads TGTGCCAGCAGCCTAGGGAGGGGAGGCGATGGCTACACCTTC. Its translation is CASSLGRGGDGYTF. Supplemented by reference TRBV5-6 and TRBJ1-2, the full variable domain reads DAGVTQSPTHLIKTRGQQVTLRCSPKSGHDTVSWYQQALGQGPQFIFQYYEEEERQRGNFPDRFSGHQFPNYSSELNVNALLLGDSALYLCASSLGRGGDGYTFGSGTRLTVV.

The chain is built from TRBV29-1 and TRBJ1-1, with no clear D. Germline-derived CDR1 and CDR2 are SQVTM and ANQGSEA. The CDR3 runs 14 residues. The germline V and J ends were trimmed by 4 bases and 1 base, with 13 bases remaining between them. The CDR3 loop is CSVGIQKGNTEAFF. Here the CDR3 DNA reads TGCAGCGTTGGGATACAGAAAGGGAACACTGAAGCTTTCTTT.

The rearrangement uses TRBV19 and TRBJ2-1; TRBD2 matches at 10 bases. V shed 3 bases, J shed 4 bases, and the junction held 3 bases outside the gene matches. The CDR3 runs to 15 residues. Per the germline V gene, CDR1 is LNHDA and CDR2 is SQIVND (reference sequence). As DNA, the CDR3 is TGTGCCAGTAGTATTCTAGCGGGGGAATACAATGAGCAGTTCTTC. This encodes CASSILAGEYNEQFF.

The chain links TRBV27 to TRBJ2-7, with a possible D match to TRBD2 (6 bases). CDR3 length equals 15 residues. V gave up 5 bases and J gave up 7 bases, with 21 bases separating them. Germline lookup yields CDR1 MNHEY and CDR2 SMNVEV (reference sequence). The CDR3 sequence: CASSEVGSGWGEQYF. As DNA, the CDR3 is TGTGCCAGCAGTGAGGTGGGTAGCGGCTGGGGGGAGCAGTACTTC.